This T cell receptor (beta chain) emerged from a study of CD8 T cells in ankylosing spondylitis. Study results and limitations: Seemingly distinctive of ankylosing spondylitis blood was a TCR beta motif formed by eight highly homologous variants. Previously reported in reactive arthritis synovial fluid and blood were some of the motif variants.

TCRdb reanalysed the 5' RACE reads using MiXCR and keeps one entry per CDR3 protein. This repertoire shows around 250,000 distinct CDR3 sequences, roughly 32% found once; its top ten account for roughly 4.2%. Remarks on this clonotype: Its specificity is not known.

With 5 bases clipped from V and 2 bases from J, the junction kept 4 bases outside the gene matches. The CDR3 runs to 14 residues. The sequence derives from a male donor with ankylosing spondylitis or in good health (not recorded which). The V and J genes are TRBV12-3 or TRBV12-4 and TRBJ2-3; 7 nucleotides align to TRBD1. Sequencing used blood, either unsorted or a sorted T cell fraction (not recorded which). CDR3 sequence (DNA): TGTGCCAGCAGTGGGACAGTAACCACAGATACGCAGTATTTT. Protein sequence: CASSGTVTTDTQYF.